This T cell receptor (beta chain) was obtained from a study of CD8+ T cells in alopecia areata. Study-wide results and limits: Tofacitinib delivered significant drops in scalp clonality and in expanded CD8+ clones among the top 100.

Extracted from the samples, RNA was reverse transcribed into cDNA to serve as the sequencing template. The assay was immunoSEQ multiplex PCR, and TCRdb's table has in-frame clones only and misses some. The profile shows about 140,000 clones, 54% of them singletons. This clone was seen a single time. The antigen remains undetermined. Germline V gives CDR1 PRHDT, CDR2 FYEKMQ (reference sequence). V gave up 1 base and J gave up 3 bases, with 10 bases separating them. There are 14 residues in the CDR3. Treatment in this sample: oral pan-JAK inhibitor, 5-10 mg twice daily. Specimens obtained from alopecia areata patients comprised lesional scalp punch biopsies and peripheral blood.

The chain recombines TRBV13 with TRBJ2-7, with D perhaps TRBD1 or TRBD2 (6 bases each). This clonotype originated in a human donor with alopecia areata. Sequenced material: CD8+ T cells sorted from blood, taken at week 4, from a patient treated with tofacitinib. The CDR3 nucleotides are TGTGCCAGCAGCTTAGTAGGGGGAGGCTACGAGCAGTACTTC. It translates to CASSLVGGGYEQYF.